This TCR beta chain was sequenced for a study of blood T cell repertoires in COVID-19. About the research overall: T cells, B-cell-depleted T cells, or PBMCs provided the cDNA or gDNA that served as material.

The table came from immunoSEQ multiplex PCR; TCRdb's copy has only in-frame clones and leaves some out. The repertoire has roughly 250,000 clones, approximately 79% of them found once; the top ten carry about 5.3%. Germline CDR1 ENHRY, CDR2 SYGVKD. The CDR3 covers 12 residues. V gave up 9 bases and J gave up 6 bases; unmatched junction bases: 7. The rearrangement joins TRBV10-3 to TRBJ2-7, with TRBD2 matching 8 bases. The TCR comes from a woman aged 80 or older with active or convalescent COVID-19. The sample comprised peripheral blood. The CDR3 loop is CAMSGAGGEQYF. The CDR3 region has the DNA TGTGCCATGTCGGGGGCGGGGGGCGAGCAGTACTTC.